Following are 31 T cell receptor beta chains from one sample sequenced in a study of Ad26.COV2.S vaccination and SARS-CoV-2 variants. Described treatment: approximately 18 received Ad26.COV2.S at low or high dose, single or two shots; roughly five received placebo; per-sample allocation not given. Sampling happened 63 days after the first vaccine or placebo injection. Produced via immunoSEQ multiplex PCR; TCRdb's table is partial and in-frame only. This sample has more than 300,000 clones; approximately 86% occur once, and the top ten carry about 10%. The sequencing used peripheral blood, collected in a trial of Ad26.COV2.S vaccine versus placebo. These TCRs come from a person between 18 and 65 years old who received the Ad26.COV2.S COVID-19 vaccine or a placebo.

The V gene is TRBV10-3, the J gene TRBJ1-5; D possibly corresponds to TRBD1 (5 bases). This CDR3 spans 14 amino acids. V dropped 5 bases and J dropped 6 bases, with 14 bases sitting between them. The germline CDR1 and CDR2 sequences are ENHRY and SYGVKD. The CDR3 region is CAISSREEGQPQHF. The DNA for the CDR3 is TGTGCCATCAGTTCCAGGGAGGAGGGTCAGCCCCAGCATTTT.

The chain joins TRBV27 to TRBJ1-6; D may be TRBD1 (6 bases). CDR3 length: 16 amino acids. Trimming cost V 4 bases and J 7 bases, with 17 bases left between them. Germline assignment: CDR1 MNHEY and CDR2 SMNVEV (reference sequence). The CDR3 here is CASSSGGRIPNSPLHF. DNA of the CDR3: TGTGCCAGCAGTTCGGGGGGGCGCATCCCGAATTCACCCCTCCACTTT.

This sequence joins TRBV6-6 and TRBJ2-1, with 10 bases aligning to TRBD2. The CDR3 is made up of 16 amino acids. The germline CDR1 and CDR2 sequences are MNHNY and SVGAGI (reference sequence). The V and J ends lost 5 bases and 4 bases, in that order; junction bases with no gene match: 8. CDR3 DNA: TGTGCCAGCAGTCACTTACTAGCGGGGCCTTACAATGAGCAGTTCTTC. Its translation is CASSHLLAGPYNEQFF.

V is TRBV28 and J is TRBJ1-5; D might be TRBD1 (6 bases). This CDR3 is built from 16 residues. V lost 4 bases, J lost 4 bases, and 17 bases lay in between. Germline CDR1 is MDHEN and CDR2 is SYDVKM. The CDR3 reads CASSSLMRGTNQPQHF. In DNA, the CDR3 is TGTGCCAGCAGTTCCCTTATGAGGGGGACGAATCAGCCCCAGCATTTT.

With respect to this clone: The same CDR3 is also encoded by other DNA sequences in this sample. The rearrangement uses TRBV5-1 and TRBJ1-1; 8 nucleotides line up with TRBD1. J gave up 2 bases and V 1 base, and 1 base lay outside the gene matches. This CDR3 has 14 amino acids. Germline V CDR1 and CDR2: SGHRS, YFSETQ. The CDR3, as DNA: TGCGCCAGCAGCTTGACAGGGGGTAACACTGAAGCTTTCTTT. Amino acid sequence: CASSLTGGNTEAFF.

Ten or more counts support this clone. The CDR3 DNA sequence: TGTGCCAGCAGCCCCATCGCAGGGGCTGGCTACAATGAGCAGTTCTTC. Translating it yields CASSPIAGAGYNEQFF. The V and J genes are TRBV9 and TRBJ2-1; D is perhaps TRBD1 (6 bases). Per the germline V gene, CDR1 is SGDLS and CDR2 is YYNGEE. V shed 4 bases and J shed 3 bases, with 17 bases lying between them. This CDR3 contains 16 residues.

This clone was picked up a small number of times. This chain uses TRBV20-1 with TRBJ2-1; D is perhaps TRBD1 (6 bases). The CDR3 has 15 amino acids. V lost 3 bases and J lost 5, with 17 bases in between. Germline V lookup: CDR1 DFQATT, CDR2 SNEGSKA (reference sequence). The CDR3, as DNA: TGCAGTGCTAGTCGCAGGGGCGGCGGTAACAATGAGCAGTTCTTC. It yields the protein CSASRRGGGNNEQFF.

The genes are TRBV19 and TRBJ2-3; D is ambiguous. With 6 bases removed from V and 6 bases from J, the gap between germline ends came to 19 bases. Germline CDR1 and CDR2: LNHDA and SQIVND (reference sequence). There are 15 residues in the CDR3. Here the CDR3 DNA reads TGTGCCAGTAGACGCGTCGGTGGGTTCGGGGATACGCAGTATTTT. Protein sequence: CASRRVGGFGDTQYF.

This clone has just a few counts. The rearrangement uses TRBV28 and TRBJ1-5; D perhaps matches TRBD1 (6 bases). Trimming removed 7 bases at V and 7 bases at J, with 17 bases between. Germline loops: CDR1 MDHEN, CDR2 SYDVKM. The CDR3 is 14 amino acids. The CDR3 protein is CASTLQGIGQPQHF. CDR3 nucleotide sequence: TGTGCCAGCACCTTACAGGGAATTGGGCAGCCCCAGCATTTT.

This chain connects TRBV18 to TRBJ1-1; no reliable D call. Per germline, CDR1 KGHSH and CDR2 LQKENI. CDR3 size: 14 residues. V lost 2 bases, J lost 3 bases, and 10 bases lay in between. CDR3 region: CASSPRDGDTEAFF. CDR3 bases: TGTGCCAGCTCACCAAGGGATGGGGACACTGAAGCTTTCTTT.

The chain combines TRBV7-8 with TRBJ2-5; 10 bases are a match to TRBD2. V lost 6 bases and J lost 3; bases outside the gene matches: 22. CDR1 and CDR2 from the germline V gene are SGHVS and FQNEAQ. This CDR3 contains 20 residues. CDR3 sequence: CASSGAWLAGAPTLEETQYF. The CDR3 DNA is TGTGCCAGCAGTGGCGCCTGGCTAGCGGGGGCCCCAACCCTAGAAGAGACCCAGTACTTC. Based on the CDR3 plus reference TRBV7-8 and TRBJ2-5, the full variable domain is GAGVSQSPRYKVAKRGQDVALRCDPISGHVSLFWYQQALGQGPEFLTYFQNEAQLDKSGLPSDRFFAERPEGSVSTLKIQRTQQEDSAVYLCASSGAWLAGAPTLEETQYFGPGTRLLVL.

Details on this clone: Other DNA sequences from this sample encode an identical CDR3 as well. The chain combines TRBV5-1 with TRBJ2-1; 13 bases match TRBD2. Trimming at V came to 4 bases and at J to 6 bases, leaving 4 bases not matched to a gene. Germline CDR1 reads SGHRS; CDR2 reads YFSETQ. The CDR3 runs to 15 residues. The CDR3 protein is CASSGGTSGVNEQFF. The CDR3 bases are TGCGCCAGCAGCGGGGGGACTAGCGGGGTCAATGAGCAGTTCTTC.

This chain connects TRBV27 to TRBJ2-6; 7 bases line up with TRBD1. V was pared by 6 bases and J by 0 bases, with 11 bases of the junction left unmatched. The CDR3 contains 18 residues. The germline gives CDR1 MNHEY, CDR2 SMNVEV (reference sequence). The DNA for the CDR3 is TGTGCCAGCAGCCCAAGGGGGACAGCTTTCTCTGGGGCCAACGTCCTGACTTTC. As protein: CASSPRGTAFSGANVLTF.

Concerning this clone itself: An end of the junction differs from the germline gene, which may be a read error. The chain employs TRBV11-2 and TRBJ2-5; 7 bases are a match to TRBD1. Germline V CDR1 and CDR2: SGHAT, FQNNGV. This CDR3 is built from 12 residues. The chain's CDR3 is CASSSATDRIHF. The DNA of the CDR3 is TGTGCCAGCAGCTCCGCCACGGACAGGATCCACTTC.

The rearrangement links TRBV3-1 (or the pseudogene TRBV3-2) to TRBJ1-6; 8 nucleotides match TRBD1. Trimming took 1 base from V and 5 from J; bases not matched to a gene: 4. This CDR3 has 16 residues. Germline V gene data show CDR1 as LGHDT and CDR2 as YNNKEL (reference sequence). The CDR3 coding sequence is TGTGCCAGCAGCCAAGGGGCAGGGGGCAATAATTCACCCCTCCACTTT. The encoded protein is CASSQGAGGNNSPLHF.

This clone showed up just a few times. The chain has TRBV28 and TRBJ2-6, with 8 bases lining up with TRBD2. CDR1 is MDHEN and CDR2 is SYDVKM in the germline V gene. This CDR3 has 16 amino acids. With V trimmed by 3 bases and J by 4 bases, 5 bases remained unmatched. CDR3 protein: CASSFGGARGANVLTF. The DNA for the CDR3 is TGTGCCAGCAGTTTCGGGGGGGCGCGAGGGGCCAACGTCCTGACTTTC.

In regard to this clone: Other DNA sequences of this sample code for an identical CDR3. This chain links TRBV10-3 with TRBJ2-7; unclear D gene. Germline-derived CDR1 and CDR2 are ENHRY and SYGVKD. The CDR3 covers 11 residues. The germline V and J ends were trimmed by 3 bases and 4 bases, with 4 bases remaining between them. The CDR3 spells CAISDSYEQYF. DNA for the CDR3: TGTGCCATCAGTGACTCTTACGAGCAGTACTTC.

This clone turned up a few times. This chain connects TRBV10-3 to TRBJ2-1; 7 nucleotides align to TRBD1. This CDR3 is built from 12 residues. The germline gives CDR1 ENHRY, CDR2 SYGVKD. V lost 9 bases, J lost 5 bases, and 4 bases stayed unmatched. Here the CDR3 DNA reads TGTGCCATTAGGACAGGAGACAATGAGCAGTTCTTC. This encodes CAIRTGDNEQFF.

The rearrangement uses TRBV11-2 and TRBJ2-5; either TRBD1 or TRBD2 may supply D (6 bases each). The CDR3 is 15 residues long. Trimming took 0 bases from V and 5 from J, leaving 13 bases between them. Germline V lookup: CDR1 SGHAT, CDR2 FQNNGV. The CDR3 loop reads CASSLDPGGFETQYF. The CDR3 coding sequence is TGTGCCAGCAGCTTAGATCCCGGGGGCTTTGAGACCCAGTACTTC.

Here the CDR3 reads CASSLQAGTGELFF. For the CDR3, the DNA is TGTGCCAGCAGTCTGCAGGCGGGCACCGGGGAGCTGTTTTTT. This chain connects TRBV7-2 to TRBJ2-2; D might be TRBD2 (5 bases). V was trimmed by 6 bases and J by 4 bases, leaving 12 bases between them. This CDR3 is 14 amino acids long. Germline assignment: CDR1 SGHTA and CDR2 FQGNSA.

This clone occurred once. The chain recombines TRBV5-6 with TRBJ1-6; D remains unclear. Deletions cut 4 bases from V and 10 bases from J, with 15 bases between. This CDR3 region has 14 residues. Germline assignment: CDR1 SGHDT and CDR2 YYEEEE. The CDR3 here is CASSQWAIRSPLHF. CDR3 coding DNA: TGTGCCAGCAGCCAATGGGCTATCCGATCACCCCTCCACTTT.

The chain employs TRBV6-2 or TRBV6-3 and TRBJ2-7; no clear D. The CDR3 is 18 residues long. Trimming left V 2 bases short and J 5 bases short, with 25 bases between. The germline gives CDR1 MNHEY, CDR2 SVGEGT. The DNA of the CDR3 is TGTGCCAGCAGTTACCCAGAAGGAAAACCCGGGTCGAGGAACGAGCAGTACTTC. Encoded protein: CASSYPEGKPGSRNEQYF.

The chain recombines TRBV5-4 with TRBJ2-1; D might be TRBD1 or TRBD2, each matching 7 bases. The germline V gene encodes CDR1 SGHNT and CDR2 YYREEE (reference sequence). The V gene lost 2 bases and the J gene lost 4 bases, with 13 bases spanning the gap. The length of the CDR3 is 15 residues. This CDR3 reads CASSFGQGGYNEQFF. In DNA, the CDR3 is TGTGCCAGCAGCTTTGGGCAGGGGGGGTACAATGAGCAGTTCTTC.

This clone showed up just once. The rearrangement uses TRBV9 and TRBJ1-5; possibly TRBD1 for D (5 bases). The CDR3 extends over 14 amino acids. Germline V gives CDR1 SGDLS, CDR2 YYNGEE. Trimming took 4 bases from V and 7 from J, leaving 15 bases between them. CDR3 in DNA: TGTGCCAGCAGCCCCGGGGGGGTCCAGCAGCCCCAGCATTTT. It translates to CASSPGGVQQPQHF.

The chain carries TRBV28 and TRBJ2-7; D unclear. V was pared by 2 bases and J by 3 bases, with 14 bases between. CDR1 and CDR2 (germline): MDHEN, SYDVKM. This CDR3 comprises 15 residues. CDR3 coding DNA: TGTGCCAGCAGTTTAGTTGTCTCCGGAAACTACGAGCAGTACTTC. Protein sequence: CASSLVVSGNYEQYF.

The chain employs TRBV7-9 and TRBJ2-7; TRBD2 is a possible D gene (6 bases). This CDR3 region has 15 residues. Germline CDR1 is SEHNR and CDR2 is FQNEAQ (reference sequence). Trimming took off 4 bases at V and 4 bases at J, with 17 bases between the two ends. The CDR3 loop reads CASSSRGSSIYEQYF. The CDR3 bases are TGTGCCAGCAGCTCCCGGGGGAGTAGTATTTACGAGCAGTACTTC.

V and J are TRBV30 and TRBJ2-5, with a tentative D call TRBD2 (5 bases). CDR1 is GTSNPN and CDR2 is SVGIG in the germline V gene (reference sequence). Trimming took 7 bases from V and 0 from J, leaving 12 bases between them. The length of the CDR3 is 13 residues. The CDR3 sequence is CAFGGLYQETQYF. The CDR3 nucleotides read TGTGCCTTCGGAGGATTGTACCAAGAGACCCAGTACTTC.

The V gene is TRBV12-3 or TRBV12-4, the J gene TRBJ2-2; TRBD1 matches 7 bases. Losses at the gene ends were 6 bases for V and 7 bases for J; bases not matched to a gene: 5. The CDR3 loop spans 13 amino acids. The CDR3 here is CASRTYRGGELFF. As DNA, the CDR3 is TGTGCCAGCAGGACCTACAGGGGCGGGGAGCTGTTTTTT.

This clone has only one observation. CDR3 sequence: CASSRLHPSGGSSRNEQFF. DNA of the CDR3: TGTGCCAGCAGTCGCTTACATCCTAGCGGGGGGTCCTCAAGGAATGAGCAGTTCTTC. V usage is TRBV6-6 and J usage is TRBJ2-1; TRBD2 agrees at 11 bases. The CDR3 covers 19 residues. V trimming: 5 bases; J trimming: 7 bases; junction bases outside the gene matches: 19. The germline V gene encodes CDR1 MNHNY and CDR2 SVGAGI (reference sequence).

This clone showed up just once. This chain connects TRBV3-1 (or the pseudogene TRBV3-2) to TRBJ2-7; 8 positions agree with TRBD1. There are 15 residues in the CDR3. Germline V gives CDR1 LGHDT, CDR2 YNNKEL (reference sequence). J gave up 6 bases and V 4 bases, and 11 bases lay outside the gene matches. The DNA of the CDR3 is TGTGCCAGCAGCCCTCCCAGGGGGCTAGCCAGCGAGCAGTACTTC. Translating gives CASSPPRGLASEQYF.

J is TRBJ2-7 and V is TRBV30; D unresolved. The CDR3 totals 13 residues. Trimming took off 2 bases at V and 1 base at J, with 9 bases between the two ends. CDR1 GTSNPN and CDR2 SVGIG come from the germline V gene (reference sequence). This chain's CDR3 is CAWSNGGSYEQYF. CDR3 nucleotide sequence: TGTGCCTGGAGTAACGGTGGTTCCTACGAGCAGTACTTC.